The sequence of this T cell receptor (beta chain) was determined in a study of OX40 agonist ivuxolimab in advanced cancers. Produced via immunoSEQ multiplex PCR; TCRdb's table is partial and in-frame only. In the table there are 46,000 or so clones, approximately 80% of which are singletons. The CDR3 contains 12 residues. The V gene lost 0 bases and the J gene lost 7 bases, with 7 bases spanning the gap. Germline V gene data show CDR1 as SGHRS and CDR2 as YFSETQ. This clone turned up a few times. The same CDR3 is also encoded by other DNA sequences in this sample. The sequence was obtained from an adult with an advanced solid tumor such as melanoma, head and neck, liver or kidney cancer. The sequenced sample was CD4+ or CD8+ T cells sorted from blood, obtained in a trial of the OX40 agonist ivuxolimab. The chain joins TRBV5-1 to TRBJ1-2; maybe TRBD1 (5 bases). DNA for the CDR3: TGCGCCAGCAGCTTGGGCGGGGGTGGCTACACCTTC. Its protein is CASSLGGGGYTF.